Listed here is a single T cell receptor (beta chain). Antigen: not known. This CDR3 contains 13 residues. Trimming removed 5 bases at V and 0 bases at J, with 7 bases between. The germline V gene has CDR1 SGHTA and CDR2 FQGTGA. Synthetic templates analogous to TCR were spiked into all PCRs individually. Profiling relied on immunoSEQ multiplex PCR, and the TCRdb table lists in-frame clones only, not all of them. Among 20,000 to 25,000 clones listed, approximately 77% were seen once. The record originates from a study of PD-L1 blockade in urothelial cancer. Looking at the study overall: Patients' atezolizumab regimen, 1,200 mg intravenously every 3 weeks, began at some point between 2014 and 2015. Enrolled patients had been treated previously with 0 to 3 chemotherapy regimens.

Documented time point: peripheral blood 6 weeks after treatment start. General study points: Expansion of tumor-associated blood clones at 3 weeks was greater in durable-benefit patients.

This rearrangement joins TRBV7-3 to TRBJ1-1, with TRBD1 as a possible D gene (5 bases). This clonotype was obtained from a man aged 70-80 years with urothelial cancer. The specimen comprised PBMCs, sampled around atezolizumab (anti-PD-L1) treatment. Written as DNA, the CDR3 is TGTGCCAGCAGCCTGGACATGAACACTGAAGCTTTCTTT. Amino acid sequence: CASSLDMNTEAFF.